These T cell receptor beta chains were read from a single sample in a study of T cell changes during pregnancy in multiple sclerosis. Sequencing used immunoSEQ multiplex PCR; TCRdb keeps in-frame clones, though not all of them. The profile shows about 68,000 clones, roughly 89% of them singletons. The starting material was peripheral blood, obtained after pregnancy. Receptor source: a female donor in good health, enrolled as a control in a pregnancy study. Both conserved end residues are part of each CDR3. A D gene is named only where the DNA matches it firmly. A clone size is listed for some rows: how often the clone was seen (once, few, many), or a class if it is expanded.

-	-	TRBV7-3	TRBJ2-3	CASSSRVTDTQYF	TGTGCCAGCAGCTCCAGGGTAACAGATACGCAGTATTTT
-	TRBD1	TRBV7-2	TRBJ1-2	CASSLSQGANYGYTF	TGTGCCAGCAGCTTATCCCAGGGGGCTAACTATGGCTACACCTTC
-	TRBD2	TRBV15	TRBJ2-3	CATSRDRRLAGVPDTQYF	TGTGCCACCAGCAGAGATCGTAGGCTAGCGGGGGTGCCAGATACGCAGTATTTT
-	-	TRBV2	TRBJ2-5	CASMGGLRETQYF	TGTGCCAGCATGGGGGGGCTTAGAGAGACCCAGTACTTC
-	-	TRBV4-2	TRBJ2-3	CASSQDRTSSGRGGDTQYF	TGTGCCAGCAGCCAAGATCGTACTAGCAGTGGTAGGGGGGGAGATACGCAGTATTTT
-	-	TRBV18	TRBJ2-2	CASSPRQANTGELFF	TGTGCCAGCTCACCTAGACAGGCCAACACCGGGGAGCTGTTTTTT
-	TRBD1	TRBV6-1	TRBJ2-3	CASSEPGTGTDTQYF	TGTGCCAGCAGTGAACCCGGGACAGGGACAGATACGCAGTATTTT
-	TRBD2	TRBV7-9	TRBJ2-5	CASSPGTSGGEKTQYF	TGTGCCAGCAGCCCCGGGACTAGCGGGGGGGAGAAGACCCAGTACTTC
-	TRBD2	TRBV5-1	TRBJ2-1	CASSFGLAGPNSYNEQFF	TGCGCCAGCAGCTTTGGCCTAGCGGGCCCTAACTCCTACAATGAGCAGTTCTTC
few	-	TRBV7-9	TRBJ2-2	CASSLSEYTGELFF	TGTGCCAGCAGCCTTAGCGAGTACACCGGGGAGCTGTTTTTT
-	TRBD1	TRBV6-4	TRBJ2-3	CASSVGDRASDTQYF	TGTGCCAGCAGTGTCGGGGACAGGGCATCAGATACGCAGTATTTT
-	TRBD2	TRBV5-1	TRBJ2-3	CASTGGLAGGLDTQYF	TGCGCCAGCACCGGTGGACTAGCGGGGGGGCTTGATACGCAGTATTTT
-	TRBD1	TRBV5-8	TRBJ2-7	CASSLGSGTVAYEQYF	TGTGCCAGCAGCTTGGGGTCGGGGACAGTTGCCTACGAGCAGTACTTC
-	-	TRBV5-1	TRBJ2-7	CASSFRGRDYEQYF	TGCGCCAGCAGCTTCAGAGGGCGGGACTACGAGCAGTACTTC
once	-	TRBV5-6	TRBJ1-5	CASSSGNQPQHF	TGTGCCAGCAGCTCAGGCAATCAGCCCCAGCATTTT
-	-	TRBV10-2	TRBJ2-2	CASSEEQLTGELFF	TGCGCCAGCAGTGAAGAACAGCTCACCGGGGAGCTGTTTTTT
-	TRBD2	TRBV7-2	TRBJ2-1	CASSSSGRVGEQFF	TGTGCCAGCAGCTCCAGCGGGAGAGTAGGCGAGCAGTTCTTC
-	-	TRBV11-2	TRBJ1-2	CASSLDAGNYGYTF	TGTGCCAGCAGCTTAGATGCGGGTAACTATGGCTACACCTTC
-	TRBD2	TRBV15	TRBJ2-1	CATSRGGSGGANEQFF	TGTGCCACCAGCAGAGGTGGCAGCGGGGGGGCCAATGAGCAGTTCTTC
once	-	TRBV11-2	TRBJ2-4	CASSPGLYIQYF	TGTGCCAGCAGCCCCGGTCTGTACATTCAGTACTTC
-	TRBD2	TRBV2	TRBJ2-1	CASTPVGLAGEGDEQFF	TGTGCCAGCACTCCCGTCGGACTAGCGGGAGAGGGGGATGAGCAGTTCTTC
-	TRBD1	TRBV28	TRBJ1-4	CASSPSGQGDEKLFF	TGTGCCAGCAGTCCCTCGGGACAGGGCGATGAAAAACTGTTTTTT